This T cell receptor beta chain was captured in a study of T cell responses to AZD1222 COVID-19 vaccine. Study conclusions and caveats: Per reports, nearly half of all spike-specific TCRs target regions that are unmutated in variants.

Measured with immunoSEQ multiplex PCR; TCRdb has only the in-frame clones, and not every one. This repertoire shows 58,000 or so clones, 75% to 90% found once; its top ten account for less than 9%. The V and J ends lost 6 bases and 3 bases respectively, with 12 bases between them. From germline, CDR1 is GTSNPN and CDR2 SVGIG (reference sequence). This CDR3 is 13 amino acids long. For this clone: What it recognizes is unknown.

This sequence joins TRBV30 and TRBJ2-1; D could derive from TRBD1 or TRBD2 (5 bases each). The material sequenced was peripheral blood, taken 28 days after the second AZD1222 dose. This TCR was recovered from an adult who received the AZD1222 COVID-19 vaccine. This CDR3 reads CACQGGGYNEQFF. CDR3 DNA: TGTGCCTGCCAGGGTGGGGGCTACAATGAGCAGTTCTTC.